Described below is a single T cell receptor (beta chain) sequence and its context. Other DNA variants within this sample encode the same CDR3. The sample belongs to a study of control samples from healthy donors and cancer patients. The assay was immunoSEQ multiplex PCR, and TCRdb's table has in-frame clones only and misses some. The table includes fewer than 300,000 clones, more than 65% detected once. Germline CDR1 SGHRS, CDR2 YFSETQ. V was trimmed by 2 bases and J by 2 bases, leaving 7 bases between them. There are 13 residues in the CDR3. This chain links TRBV5-1 with TRBJ1-2; no definite D call. Sequencing was performed on PBMCs. The clonotype comes from a woman aged 60-75 years with lung cancer. CDR3 amino acids: CASSLGQNYGYTF. The CDR3 DNA reads as TGCGCCAGCAGCTTAGGGCAGAACTATGGCTACACCTTC.